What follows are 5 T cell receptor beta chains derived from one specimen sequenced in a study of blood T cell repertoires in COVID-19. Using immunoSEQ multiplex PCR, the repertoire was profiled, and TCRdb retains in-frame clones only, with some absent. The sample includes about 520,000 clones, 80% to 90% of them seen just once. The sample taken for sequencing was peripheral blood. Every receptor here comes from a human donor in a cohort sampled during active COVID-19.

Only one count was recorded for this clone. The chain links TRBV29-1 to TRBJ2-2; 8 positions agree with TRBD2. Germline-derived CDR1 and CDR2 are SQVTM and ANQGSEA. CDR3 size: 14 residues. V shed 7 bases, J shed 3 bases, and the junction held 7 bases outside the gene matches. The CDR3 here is CSAGRGLDTGELFF. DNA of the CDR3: TGCAGCGCCGGGAGGGGCCTGGACACCGGGGAGCTGTTTTTT.

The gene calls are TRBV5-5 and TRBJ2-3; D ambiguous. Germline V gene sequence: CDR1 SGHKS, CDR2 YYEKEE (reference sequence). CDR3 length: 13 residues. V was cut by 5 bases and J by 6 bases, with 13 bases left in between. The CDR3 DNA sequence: TGTGCCAGCAGGGGTGGAGAATGGGATACGCAGTATTTT. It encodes CASRGGEWDTQYF.

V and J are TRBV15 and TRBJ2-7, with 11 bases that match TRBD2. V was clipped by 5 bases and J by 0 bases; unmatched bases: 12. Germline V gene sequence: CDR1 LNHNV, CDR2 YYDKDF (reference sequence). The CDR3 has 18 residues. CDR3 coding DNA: TGTGCCACCAGCGTAGGGCTAGCGGGAGGCCTGAGCTCCTACGAGCAGTACTTC. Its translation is CATSVGLAGGLSSYEQYF.

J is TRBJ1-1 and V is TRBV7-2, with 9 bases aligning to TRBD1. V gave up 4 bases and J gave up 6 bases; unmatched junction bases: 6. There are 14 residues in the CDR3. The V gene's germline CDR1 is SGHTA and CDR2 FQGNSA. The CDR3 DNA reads TGTGCCAGCAGCTGGGACAGGGTCTCGGCTGAAGCTTTCTTT. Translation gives CASSWDRVSAEAFF. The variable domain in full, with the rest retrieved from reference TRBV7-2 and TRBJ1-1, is GAGVSQSPSNKVTEKGKDVELRCDPISGHTALYWYRQSLGQGLEFLIYFQGNSAPDKSGLPSDRFSAERTGGSVSTLTIQRTQQEDSAVYLCASSWDRVSAEAFFGQGTRLTVV.

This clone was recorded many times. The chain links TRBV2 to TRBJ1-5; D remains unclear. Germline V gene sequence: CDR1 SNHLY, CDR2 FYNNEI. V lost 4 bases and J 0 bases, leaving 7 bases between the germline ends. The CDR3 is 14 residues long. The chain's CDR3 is CASSGTNSNQPQHF. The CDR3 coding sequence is TGTGCCAGCAGTGGTACTAATAGCAATCAGCCCCAGCATTTT.